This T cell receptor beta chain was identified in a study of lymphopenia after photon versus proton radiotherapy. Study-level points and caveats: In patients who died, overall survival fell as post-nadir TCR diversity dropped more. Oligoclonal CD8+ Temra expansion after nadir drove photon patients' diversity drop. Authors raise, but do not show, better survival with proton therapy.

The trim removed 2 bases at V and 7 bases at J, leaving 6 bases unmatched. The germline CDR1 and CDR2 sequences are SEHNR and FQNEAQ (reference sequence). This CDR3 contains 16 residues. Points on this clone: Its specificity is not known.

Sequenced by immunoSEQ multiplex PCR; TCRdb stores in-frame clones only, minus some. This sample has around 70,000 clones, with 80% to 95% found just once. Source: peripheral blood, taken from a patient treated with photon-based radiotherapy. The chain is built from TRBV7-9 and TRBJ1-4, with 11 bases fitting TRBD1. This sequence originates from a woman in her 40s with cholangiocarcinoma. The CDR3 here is CASSLMRDRGVEKLFF. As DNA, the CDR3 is TGTGCCAGCAGCTTAATGCGGGACAGGGGGGTTGAAAAACTGTTTTTT.